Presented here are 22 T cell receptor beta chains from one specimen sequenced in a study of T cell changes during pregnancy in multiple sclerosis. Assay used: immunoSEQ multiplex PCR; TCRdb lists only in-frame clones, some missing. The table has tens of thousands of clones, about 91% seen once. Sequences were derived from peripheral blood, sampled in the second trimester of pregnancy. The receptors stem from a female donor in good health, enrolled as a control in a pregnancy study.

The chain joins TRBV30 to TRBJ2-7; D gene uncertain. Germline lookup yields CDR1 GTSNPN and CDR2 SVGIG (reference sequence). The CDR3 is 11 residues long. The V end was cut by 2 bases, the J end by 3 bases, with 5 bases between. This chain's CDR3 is CAWSPNYEQYF. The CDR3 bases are TGTGCCTGGAGTCCTAACTACGAGCAGTACTTC.

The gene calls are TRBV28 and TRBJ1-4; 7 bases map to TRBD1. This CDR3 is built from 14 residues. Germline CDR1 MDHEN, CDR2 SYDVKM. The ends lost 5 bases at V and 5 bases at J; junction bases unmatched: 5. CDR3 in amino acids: CASSPGQENEKLFF. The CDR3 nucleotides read TGTGCCAGCAGTCCTGGACAGGAGAATGAAAAACTGTTTTTT.

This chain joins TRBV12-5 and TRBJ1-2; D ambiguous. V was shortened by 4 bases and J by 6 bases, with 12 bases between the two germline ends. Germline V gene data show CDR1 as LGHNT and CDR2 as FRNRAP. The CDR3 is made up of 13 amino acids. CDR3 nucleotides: TGTGCTAGTGGTTCGTCTTTAGTCAATGGCTACACCTTC. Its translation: CASGSSLVNGYTF.

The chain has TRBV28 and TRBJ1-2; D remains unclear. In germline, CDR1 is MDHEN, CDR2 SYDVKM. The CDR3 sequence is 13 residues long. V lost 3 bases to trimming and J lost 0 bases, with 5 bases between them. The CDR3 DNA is TGTGCCAGCAGTTTCGGGTCTAACTATGGCTACACCTTC. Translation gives CASSFGSNYGYTF.

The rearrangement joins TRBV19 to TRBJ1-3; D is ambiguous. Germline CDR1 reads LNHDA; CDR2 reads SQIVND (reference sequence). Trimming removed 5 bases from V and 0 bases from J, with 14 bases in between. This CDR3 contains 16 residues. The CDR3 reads CASSPSGASSGNTIYF. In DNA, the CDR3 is TGTGCCAGTAGTCCTTCCGGAGCGAGCTCTGGAAACACCATATATTTT.

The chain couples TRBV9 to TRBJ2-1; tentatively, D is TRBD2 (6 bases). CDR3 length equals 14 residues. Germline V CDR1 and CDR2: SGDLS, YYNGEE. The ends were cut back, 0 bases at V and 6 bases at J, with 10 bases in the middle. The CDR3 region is CASSVEPSANEQFF. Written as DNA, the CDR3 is TGTGCCAGCAGCGTAGAACCTAGCGCCAATGAGCAGTTCTTC.

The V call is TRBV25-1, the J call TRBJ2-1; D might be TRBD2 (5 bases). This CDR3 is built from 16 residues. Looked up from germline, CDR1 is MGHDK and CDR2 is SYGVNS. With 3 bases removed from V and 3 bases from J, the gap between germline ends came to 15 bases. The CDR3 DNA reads TGTGCCAGCAGTGATCCCACTAGACCGGTCTACAATGAGCAGTTCTTC. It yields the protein CASSDPTRPVYNEQFF.

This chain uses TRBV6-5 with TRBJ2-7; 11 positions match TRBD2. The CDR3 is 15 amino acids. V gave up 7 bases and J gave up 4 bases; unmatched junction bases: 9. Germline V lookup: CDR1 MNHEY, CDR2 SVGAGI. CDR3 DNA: TGTGCCAGCACCGGGTGGACTAGCGGGTCGTACGAGCAGTACTTC. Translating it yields CASTGWTSGSYEQYF.

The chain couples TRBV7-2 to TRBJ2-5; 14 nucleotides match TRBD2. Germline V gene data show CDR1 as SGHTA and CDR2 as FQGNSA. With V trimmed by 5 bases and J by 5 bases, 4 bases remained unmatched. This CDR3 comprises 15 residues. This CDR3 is CASSKTSGRAETQYF. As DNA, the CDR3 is TGTGCCAGCAGCAAGACTAGCGGGAGGGCGGAGACCCAGTACTTC.

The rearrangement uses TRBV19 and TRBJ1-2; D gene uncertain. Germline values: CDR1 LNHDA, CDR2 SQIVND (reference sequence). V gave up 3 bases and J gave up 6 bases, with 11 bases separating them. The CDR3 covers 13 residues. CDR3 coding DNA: TGTGCCAGTAGTATCGCCAGGCTGAATGGCTACACCTTC. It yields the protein CASSIARLNGYTF. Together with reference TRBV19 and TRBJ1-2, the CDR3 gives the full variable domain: DGGITQSPKYLFRKEGQNVTLSCEQNLNHDAMYWYRQDPGQGLRLIYYSQIVNDFQKGDIAEGYSVSREKKESFPLTVTSAQKNPTAFYLCASSIARLNGYTFGSGTRLTVV.

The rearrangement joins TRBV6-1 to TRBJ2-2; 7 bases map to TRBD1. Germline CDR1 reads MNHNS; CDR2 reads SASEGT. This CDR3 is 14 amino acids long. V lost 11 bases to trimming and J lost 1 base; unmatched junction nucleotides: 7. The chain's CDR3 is CAGKDRMNTGELFF. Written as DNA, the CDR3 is TGTGCCGGCAAGGACAGGATGAACACCGGGGAGCTGTTTTTT.

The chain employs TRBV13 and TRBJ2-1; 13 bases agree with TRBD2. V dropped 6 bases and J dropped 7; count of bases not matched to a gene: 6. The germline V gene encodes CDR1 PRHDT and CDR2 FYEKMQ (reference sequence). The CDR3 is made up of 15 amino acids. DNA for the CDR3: TGTGCCAGCAGTTCTAGGACTAGCGGGAGAAATGAGCAGTTCTTC. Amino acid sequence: CASSSRTSGRNEQFF.

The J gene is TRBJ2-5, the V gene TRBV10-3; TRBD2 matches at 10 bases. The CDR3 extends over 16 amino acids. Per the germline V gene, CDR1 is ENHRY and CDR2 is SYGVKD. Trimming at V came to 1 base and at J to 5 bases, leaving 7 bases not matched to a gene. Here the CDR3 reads CAISELAGGGRETQYF. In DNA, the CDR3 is TGTGCCATCAGTGAGTTAGCGGGAGGTGGCCGGGAGACCCAGTACTTC.

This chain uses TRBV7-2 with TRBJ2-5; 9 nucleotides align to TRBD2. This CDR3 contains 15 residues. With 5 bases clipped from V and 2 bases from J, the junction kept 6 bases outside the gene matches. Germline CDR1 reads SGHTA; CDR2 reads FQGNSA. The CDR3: CASSPDAGGQETQYF. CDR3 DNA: TGTGCCAGCAGCCCCGACGCGGGGGGGCAAGAGACCCAGTACTTC.

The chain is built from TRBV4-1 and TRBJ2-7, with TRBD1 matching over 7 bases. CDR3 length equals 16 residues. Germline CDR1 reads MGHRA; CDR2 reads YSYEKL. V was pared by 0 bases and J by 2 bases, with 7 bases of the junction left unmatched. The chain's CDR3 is CASSQESGTETYEQYF. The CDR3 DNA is TGCGCCAGCAGCCAAGAGTCCGGGACAGAAACCTACGAGCAGTACTTC.

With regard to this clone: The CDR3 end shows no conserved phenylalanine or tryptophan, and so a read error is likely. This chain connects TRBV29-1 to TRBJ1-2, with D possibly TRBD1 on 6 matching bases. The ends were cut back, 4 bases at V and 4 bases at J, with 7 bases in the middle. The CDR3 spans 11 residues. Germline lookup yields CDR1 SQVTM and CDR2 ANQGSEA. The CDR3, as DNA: TGCAGCGTTGGAGGGGGCTATGGCTACACCCTC. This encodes CSVGGGYGYTL.

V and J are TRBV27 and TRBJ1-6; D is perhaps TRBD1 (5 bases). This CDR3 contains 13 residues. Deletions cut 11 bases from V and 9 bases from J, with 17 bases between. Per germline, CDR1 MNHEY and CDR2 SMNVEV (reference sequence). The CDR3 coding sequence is TGTGCCGGGGCGCCGGACATGTTTTCACCCCTCCACTTT. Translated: CAGAPDMFSPLHF.

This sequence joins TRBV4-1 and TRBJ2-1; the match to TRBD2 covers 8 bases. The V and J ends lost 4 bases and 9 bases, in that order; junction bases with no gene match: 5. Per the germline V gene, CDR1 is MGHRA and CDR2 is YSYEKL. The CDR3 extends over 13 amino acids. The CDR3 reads CASSPSGRGEQFF. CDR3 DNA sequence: TGCGCCAGCAGCCCAAGCGGGAGAGGTGAGCAGTTCTTC.

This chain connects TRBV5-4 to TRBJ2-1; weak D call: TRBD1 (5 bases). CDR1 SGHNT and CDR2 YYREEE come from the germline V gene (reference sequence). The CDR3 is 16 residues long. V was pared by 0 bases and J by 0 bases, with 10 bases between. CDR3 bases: TGTGCCAGCAGCTTGGGGGGCGCTAGCTCCTACAATGAGCAGTTCTTC. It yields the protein CASSLGGASSYNEQFF.

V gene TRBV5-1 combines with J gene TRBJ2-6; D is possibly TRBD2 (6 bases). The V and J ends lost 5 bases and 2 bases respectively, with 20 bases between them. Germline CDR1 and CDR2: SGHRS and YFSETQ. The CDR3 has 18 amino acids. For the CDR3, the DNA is TGCGCCAGCAGTACGTCAGGAGGGATAGGGGCTGGGGCCAACGTCCTGACTTTC. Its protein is CASSTSGGIGAGANVLTF.

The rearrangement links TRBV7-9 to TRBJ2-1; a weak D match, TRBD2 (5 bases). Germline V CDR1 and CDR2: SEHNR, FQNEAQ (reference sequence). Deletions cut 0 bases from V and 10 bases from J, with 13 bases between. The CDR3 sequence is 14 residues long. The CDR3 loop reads CASSLARRPGEQFF. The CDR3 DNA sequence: TGTGCCAGCAGCTTAGCGCGGAGGCCCGGGGAGCAGTTCTTC.

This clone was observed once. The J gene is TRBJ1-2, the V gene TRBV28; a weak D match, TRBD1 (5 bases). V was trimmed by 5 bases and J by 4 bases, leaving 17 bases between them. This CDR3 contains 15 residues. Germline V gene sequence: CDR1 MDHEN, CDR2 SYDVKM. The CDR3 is CASSPLWGVGYGYTF. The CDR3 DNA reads TGTGCCAGCAGTCCGCTTTGGGGCGTCGGCTATGGCTACACCTTC.